This T cell receptor beta chain was obtained from a study of graft-versus-host responses after intestinal transplantation. Study at large: Every recipient had anti-thymocyte globulin induction and approximately 3 years of tacrolimus plus steroids. Findings of the study overall: Early post-transplant HvG declines showed an association with peak circulating GvH clone levels. The marrow of recipients harbored GvH clones, and ileum or blood showed some of them first. Patients with graft-donor T cell macrochimerism had high graft-versus-host to host-versus-graft clonal ratios in allografts.

Note on this clone: Its target is unknown.

Measured with immunoSEQ multiplex PCR; TCRdb has only the in-frame clones, and not every one. The table records around 25,000 clones, roughly 94% of them present only once. CDR3 length: 15 residues. Germline CDR1 reads LNHDA; CDR2 reads SQIVND (reference sequence). Unmatched junction bases numbered 5, after V lost 5 bases and J lost 7 bases. The chain carries TRBV19 and TRBJ2-1; 13 bases agree with TRBD2. This clonotype originated in a human patient who received an intestinal transplant, so some T cells may come from the graft donor. The source material was PBMCs, sampled 156 days after intestinal transplant. As DNA, the CDR3 is TGTGCCAGTAGTTGGACTAGCGGGAGCTTGAATGAGCAGTTCTTC. It specifies CASSWTSGSLNEQFF.